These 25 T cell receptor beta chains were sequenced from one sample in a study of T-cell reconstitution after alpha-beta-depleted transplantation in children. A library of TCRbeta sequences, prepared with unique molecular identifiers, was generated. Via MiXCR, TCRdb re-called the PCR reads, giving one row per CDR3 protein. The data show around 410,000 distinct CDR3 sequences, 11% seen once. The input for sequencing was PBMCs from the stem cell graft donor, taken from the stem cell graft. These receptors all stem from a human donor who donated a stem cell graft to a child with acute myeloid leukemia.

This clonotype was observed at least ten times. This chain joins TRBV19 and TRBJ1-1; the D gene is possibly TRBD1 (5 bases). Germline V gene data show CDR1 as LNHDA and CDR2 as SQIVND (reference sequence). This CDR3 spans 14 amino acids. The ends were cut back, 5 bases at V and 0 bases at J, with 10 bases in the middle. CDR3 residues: CASSPGRVNTEAFF. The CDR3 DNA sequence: TGTGCCAGTAGTCCGGGACGGGTGAACACTGAAGCTTTCTTT.

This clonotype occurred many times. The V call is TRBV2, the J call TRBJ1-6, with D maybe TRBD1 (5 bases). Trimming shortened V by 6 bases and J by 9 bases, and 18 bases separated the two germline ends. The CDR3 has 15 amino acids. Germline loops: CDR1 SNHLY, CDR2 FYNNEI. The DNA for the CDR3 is TGTGCCAGCAGAGGGGACGCAGTAGGGACTTCACCCCTCCACTTT. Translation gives CASRGDAVGTSPLHF. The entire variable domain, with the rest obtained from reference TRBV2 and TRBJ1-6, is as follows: EPEVTQTPSHQVTQMGQEVILRCVPISNHLYFYWYRQILGQKVEFLVSFYNNEISEKSEIFDDQFSVERPDGSNFTLKIRSTKLEDSAMYFCASRGDAVGTSPLHFGNGTRLTVT.

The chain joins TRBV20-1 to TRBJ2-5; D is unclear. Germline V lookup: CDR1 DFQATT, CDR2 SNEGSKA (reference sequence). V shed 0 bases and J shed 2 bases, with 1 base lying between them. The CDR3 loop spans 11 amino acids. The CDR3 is CSAREQETQYF. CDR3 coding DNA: TGCAGTGCTAGAGAGCAAGAGACCCAGTACTTC.

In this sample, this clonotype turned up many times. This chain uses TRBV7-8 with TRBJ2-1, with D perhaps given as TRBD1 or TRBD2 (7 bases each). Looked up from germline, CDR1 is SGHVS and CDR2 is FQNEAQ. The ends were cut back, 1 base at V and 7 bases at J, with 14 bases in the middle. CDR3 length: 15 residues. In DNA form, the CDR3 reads TGTGCCAGCAGCTTAGTAGGCAGGGGGGGGAATGAGCAGTTCTTC. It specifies CASSLVGRGGNEQFF.

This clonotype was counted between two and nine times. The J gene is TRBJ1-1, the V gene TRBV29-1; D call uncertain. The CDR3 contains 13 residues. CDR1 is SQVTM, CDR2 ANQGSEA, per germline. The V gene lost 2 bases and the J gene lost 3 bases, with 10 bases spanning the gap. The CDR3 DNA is TGCAGCGTTGAATGGACGAGGGACACTGAAGCTTTCTTT. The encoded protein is CSVEWTRDTEAFF.

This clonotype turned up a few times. DNA of the CDR3: TGCAGCGACAGGACAGGGGAAGAGACCCAGTACTTC. Translating gives CSDRTGEETQYF. The chain links TRBV29-1 to TRBJ2-5; 9 nucleotides agree with TRBD1. Germline values: CDR1 SQVTM, CDR2 ANQGSEA. This CDR3 has 12 residues. V lost 7 bases, J lost 3 bases, and 3 bases stayed unmatched. Supplemented by reference TRBV29-1 and TRBJ2-5, the full variable domain reads SAVISQKPSRDICQRGTSLTIQCQVDSQVTMMFWYRQQPGQSLTLIATANQGSEATYESGFVIDKFPISRPNLTFSTLTVSNMSPEDSSIYLCSDRTGEETQYFGPGTRLLVL.

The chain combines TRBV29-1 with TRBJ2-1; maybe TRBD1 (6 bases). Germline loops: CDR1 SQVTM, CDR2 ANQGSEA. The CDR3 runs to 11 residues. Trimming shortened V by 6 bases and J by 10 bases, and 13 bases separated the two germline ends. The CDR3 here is CSVETGPEQFF. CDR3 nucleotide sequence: TGCAGCGTGGAAACAGGGCCAGAGCAGTTCTTC.

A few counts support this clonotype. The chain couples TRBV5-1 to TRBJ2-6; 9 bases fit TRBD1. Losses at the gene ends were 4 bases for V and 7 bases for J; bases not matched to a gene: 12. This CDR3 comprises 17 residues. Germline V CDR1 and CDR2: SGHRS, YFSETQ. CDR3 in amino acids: CASSPAGTGFGANVLTF. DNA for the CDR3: TGCGCCAGCAGCCCGGCCGGGACAGGGTTTGGAGCCAACGTCCTGACTTTC.

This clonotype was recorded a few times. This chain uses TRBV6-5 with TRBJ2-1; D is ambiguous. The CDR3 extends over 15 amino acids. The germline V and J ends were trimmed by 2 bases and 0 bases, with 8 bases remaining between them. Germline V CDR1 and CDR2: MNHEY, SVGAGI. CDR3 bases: TGTGCCAGCAGTTACCGTTCTCCCTCCTACAATGAGCAGTTCTTC. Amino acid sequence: CASSYRSPSYNEQFF.

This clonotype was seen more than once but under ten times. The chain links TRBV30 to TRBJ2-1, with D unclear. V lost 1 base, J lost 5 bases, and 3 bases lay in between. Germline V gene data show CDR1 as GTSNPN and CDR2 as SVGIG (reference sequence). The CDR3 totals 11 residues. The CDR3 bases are TGTGCCTGGAGTGGGGACAATGAGCAGTTCTTC. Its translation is CAWSGDNEQFF.

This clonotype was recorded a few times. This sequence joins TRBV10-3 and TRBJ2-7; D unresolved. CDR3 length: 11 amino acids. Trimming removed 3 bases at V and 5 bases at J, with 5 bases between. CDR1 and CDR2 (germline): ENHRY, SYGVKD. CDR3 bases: TGTGCCATCAGTGACGTTGACGAGCAGTACTTC. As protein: CAISDVDEQYF.

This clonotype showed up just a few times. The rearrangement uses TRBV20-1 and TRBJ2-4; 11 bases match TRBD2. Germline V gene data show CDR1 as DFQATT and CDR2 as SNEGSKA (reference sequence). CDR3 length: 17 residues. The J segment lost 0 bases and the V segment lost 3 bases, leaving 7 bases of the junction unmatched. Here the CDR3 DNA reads TGCAGTGCTAGCACTAGCGGGGGAGTGTTAGCCAAAAACATTCAGTACTTC. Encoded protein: CSASTSGGVLAKNIQYF.

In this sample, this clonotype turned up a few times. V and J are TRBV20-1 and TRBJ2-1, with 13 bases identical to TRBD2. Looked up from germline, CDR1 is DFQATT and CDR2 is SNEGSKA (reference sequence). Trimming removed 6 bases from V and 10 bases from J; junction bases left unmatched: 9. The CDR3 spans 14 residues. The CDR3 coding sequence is TGCAGTGCAACCGGACTAGCGGGAGAGAGCGAGCAGTTCTTC. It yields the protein CSATGLAGESEQFF.

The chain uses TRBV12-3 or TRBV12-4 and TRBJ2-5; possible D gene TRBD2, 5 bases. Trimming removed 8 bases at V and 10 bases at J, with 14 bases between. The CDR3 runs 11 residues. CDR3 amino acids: CASSGPGDQYF. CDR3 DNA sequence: TGTGCCAGCTCCGGTCCCGGGGACCAGTACTTC.

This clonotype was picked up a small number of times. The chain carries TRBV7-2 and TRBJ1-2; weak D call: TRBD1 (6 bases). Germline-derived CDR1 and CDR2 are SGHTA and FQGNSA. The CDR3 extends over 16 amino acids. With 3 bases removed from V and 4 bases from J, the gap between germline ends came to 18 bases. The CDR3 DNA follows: TGTGCCAGCAGCTTGTTTATCGGAGGGGGAGTCTATGGCTACACCTTC. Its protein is CASSLFIGGGVYGYTF.

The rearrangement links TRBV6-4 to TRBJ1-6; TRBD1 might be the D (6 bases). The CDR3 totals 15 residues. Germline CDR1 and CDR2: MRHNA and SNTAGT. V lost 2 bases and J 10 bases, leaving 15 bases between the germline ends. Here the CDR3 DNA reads TGTGCCAGCAGTGACCGGACAGATGGGTCATCACCCCTCCACTTT. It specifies CASSDRTDGSSPLHF.

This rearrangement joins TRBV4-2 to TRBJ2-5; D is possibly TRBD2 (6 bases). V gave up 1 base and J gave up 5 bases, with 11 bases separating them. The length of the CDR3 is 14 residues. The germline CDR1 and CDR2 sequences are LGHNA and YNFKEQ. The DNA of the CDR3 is TGTGCCAGCAGCCAAGCATCGGGAGACGAGACCCAGTACTTC. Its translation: CASSQASGDETQYF.

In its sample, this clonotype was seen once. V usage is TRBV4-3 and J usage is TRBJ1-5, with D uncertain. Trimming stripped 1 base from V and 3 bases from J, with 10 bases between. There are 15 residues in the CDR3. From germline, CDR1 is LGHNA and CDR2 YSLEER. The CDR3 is CASSQAALNNQPQHF. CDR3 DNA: TGCGCCAGCAGCCAAGCGGCCCTAAACAATCAGCCCCAGCATTTT.

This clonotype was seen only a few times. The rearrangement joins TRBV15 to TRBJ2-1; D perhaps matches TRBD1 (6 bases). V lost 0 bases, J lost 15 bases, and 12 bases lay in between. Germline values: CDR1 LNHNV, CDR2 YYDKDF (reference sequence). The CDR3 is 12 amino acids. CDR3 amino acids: CATSRDRTVRFF. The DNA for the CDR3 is TGTGCCACCAGCAGAGACCGGACAGTTCGGTTCTTC.

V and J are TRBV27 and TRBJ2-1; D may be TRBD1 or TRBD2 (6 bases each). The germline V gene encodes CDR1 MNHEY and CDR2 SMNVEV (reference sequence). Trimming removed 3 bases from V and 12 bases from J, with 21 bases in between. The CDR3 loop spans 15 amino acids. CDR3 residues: CASSFRGPSLQGQFF. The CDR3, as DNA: TGTGCCAGCAGTTTTCGGGGGCCCAGTTTGCAAGGGCAGTTCTTC.

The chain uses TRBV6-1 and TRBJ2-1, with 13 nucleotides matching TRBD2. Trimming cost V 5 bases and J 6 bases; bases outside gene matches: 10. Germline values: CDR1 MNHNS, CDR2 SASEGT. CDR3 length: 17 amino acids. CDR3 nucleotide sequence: TGTGCCAGCAGTCGTCGGACTAGCGGGAGTCATTTCAATGAGCAGTTCTTC. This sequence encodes CASSRRTSGSHFNEQFF.

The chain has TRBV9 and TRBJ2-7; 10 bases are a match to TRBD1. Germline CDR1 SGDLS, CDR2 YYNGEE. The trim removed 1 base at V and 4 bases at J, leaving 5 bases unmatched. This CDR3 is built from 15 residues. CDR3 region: CASSVQGQGMYEQYV. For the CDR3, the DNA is TGTGCCAGCAGCGTACAGGGACAGGGGATGTACGAGCAGTACGTC.

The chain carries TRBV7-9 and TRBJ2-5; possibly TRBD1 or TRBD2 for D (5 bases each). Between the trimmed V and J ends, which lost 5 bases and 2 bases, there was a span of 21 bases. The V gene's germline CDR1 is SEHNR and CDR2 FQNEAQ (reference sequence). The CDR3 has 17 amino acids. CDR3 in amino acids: CASSPPWAGRGQETQYF. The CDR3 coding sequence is TGTGCCAGCAGCCCCCCGTGGGCAGGGCGCGGGCAAGAGACCCAGTACTTC. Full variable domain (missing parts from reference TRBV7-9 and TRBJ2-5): DTGVSQNPRHKITKRGQNVTFRCDPISEHNRLYWYRQTLGQGPEFLTYFQNEAQLEKSRLLSDRFSAERPKGSFSTLEIQRTEQGDSAMYLCASSPPWAGRGQETQYFGPGTRLLVL.

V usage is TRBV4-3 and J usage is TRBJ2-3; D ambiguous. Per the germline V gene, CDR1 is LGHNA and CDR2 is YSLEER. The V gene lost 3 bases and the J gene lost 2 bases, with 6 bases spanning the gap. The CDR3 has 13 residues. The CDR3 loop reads CASSQEITDTQYF. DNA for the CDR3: TGCGCCAGCAGCCAGGAAATCACAGATACGCAGTATTTT.

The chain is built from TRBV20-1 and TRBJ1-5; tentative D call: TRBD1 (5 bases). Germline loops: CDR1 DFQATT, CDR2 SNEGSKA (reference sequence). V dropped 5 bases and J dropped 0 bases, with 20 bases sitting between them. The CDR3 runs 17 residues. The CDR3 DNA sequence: TGCAGTGCTTTTCGCACGGGACTGCCCTCTAGCAATCAGCCCCAGCATTTT. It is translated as CSAFRTGLPSSNQPQHF.